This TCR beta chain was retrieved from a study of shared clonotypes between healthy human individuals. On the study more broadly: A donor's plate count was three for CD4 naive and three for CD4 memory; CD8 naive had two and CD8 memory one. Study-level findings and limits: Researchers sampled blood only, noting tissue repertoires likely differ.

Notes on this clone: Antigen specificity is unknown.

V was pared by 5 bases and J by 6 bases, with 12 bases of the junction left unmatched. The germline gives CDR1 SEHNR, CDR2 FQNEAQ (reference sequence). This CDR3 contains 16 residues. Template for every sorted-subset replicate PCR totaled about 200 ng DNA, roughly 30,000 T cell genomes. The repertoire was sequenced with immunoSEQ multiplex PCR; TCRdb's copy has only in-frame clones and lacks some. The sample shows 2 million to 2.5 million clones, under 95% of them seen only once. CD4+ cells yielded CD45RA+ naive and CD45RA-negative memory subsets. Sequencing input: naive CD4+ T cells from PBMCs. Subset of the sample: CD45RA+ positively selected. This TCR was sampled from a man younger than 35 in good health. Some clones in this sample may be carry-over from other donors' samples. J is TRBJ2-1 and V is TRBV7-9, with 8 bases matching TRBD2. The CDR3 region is CASSPRVREGLNEQFF. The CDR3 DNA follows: TGTGCCAGCAGCCCCCGAGTCCGGGAGGGTCTCAATGAGCAGTTCTTC.